The clone carrying this T cell receptor beta chain was recorded once. Its specificity is unknown. Germline loops: CDR1 SEHNR, CDR2 FQNEAQ (reference sequence). The V and J ends lost 2 bases and 0 bases respectively, with 13 bases between them. The CDR3 is made up of 17 amino acids. This sample was included in a study of immune evolution from preneoplasia to lung adenocarcinoma. Study results and caveats: Normal lung had the highest top T cell clone frequencies.

TCRdb's table, derived via immunoSEQ multiplex PCR, lists solely in-frame clones and lacks some. The table includes roughly 6,000 clones, roughly 79% detected once. The gene calls are TRBV7-9 and TRBJ1-4; possibly TRBD1 for D (6 bases). The origin of this receptor is a person aged 60 to 80 with lung adenocarcinoma. Sequencing used FFPE minimally invasive lung adenocarcinoma tissue. The CDR3 DNA reads as TGTGCCAGCAGCTTACAGGGGACTACTACAACTAATGAAAAACTGTTTTTT. It specifies CASSLQGTTTTNEKLFF.